This TCR beta chain was found in a study of blood T cell repertoires in COVID-19. Participants spanned ages about 18 to 95 years and resided in roughly 22 US areas. Recovered status in Cohort 3 required two negative PCRs, clearance, or symptom resolution. In its sample, this clone was seen once. CDR3 length: 15 amino acids. With 7 bases clipped from V and 8 bases from J, the junction kept 12 bases outside the gene matches. Per germline, CDR1 ENHRY and CDR2 SYGVKD. Profiled with immunoSEQ multiplex PCR; TCRdb holds only in-frame clones, not every one. The sample includes some 320,000 clones, roughly nine tenths seen only once; the top ten take 2% to 3%.

Material: PBMCs or T cells enriched from blood (not recorded which). This chain joins TRBV10-3 and TRBJ2-1; 9 bases align to TRBD2. This sequence originates from a man between 60 and 70 years old who had recovered from COVID-19. The CDR3 nucleotides are TGTGCCATCACGGGGGTGTTAGCGGGAGATGATGAGCAGTTCTTC. This codes for CAITGVLAGDDEQFF.